The rows below give T cell receptor beta chains drawn from one sample of a study of blood T cell repertoires in COVID-19. Sequencing was performed with immunoSEQ multiplex PCR; in TCRdb, only in-frame clones are kept and a portion is missing. The sample includes about 46,000 clones, 83% of them seen just once. The sample taken for sequencing was peripheral blood. The receptors originated from a woman over 75 with acute or convalescent COVID-19. Each CDR3 is given with its conserved first and last residue. The D gene is left open where the match is weak. The listing skips clone size in some rows; elsewhere it reads once, few, many or a size class.

-	TRBJ1-5	TRBV29-1	TRBD1	TGCAGCGTAATCGACAGGGATAGCAATCAGCCCCAGCATTTT	CSVIDRDSNQPQHF
-	TRBJ1-2	TRBV5-1	-	TGCGCCAGCAGCCAAGGGGGGGGCGTTGGCTACACCTTC	CASSQGGGVGYTF
-	TRBJ2-1	TRBV2	-	TGTGCCAGCAGTCCTGACTTTATTAACAATGAGCAGTTCTTC	CASSPDFINNEQFF
-	TRBJ2-3	TRBV7-2	TRBD2	TGTGCCAGCAGCTTAGCGCAGTCTAGCGGGGGGTTGGCAGATACGCAGTATTTT	CASSLAQSSGGLADTQYF
-	TRBJ2-5	TRBV15	TRBD2	TGTGCCACCAGCAGAGATCTGCTCCTTATGCGGGGGAAGCAAGAGACCCAGTACTTC	CATSRDLLLMRGKQETQYF
-	TRBJ2-3	TRBV10-2	-	TGCGCCAGCAGTGAGTCAGAGGGGGTTACGCAGTATTTT	CASSESEGVTQYF
-	TRBJ2-4	TRBV19	TRBD1	TGTGCCAGTAGGAAAAACAGGGGGCTTGACATTCAGTACTTC	CASRKNRGLDIQYF
-	TRBJ1-5	TRBV18	TRBD1	TGTGCCAGCTCCGCGACAGGGAACCCCAATCAGCCCCAGCATTTT	CASSATGNPNQPQHF
-	TRBJ2-3	TRBV20-1	-	TGCAGTGCTAGTTCGGCGGGGGCGGTCACAGATACGCAGTATTTT	CSASSAGAVTDTQYF
few	TRBJ2-1	TRBV4-2	TRBD2	TGTGCCAGCAGCCAAGGGGACTATGTCTCCTACAATGAGCAGTTCTTC	CASSQGDYVSYNEQFF
-	TRBJ2-3	TRBV10-3	TRBD2	TGTGCCATCAGTGAGGGACTAGCGAGTCCCAGCACAGATACGCAGTATTTT	CAISEGLASPSTDTQYF
-	TRBJ1-1	TRBV7-9	-	TGTGCCAGCAGCCTTAGCCAGAACACTGAAGCTTTCTTT	CASSLSQNTEAFF
-	TRBJ1-1	TRBV2	-	TGTGCCAGCAGTGATAGAGGGTGGGGAGCTGAAGCTTTCTTT	CASSDRGWGAEAFF
once	TRBJ1-1	TRBV7-8	TRBD1	TGTGCCAGCAGCTTAACACGGACAGGGGGCACTGAAGCTTTCTTT	CASSLTRTGGTEAFF
-	TRBJ1-3	TRBV18	-	TGTGCCAGCTCACCAATCGAGGTCATAGACACCATATATTTT	CASSPIEVIDTIYF
-	TRBJ2-7	TRBV19	TRBD2	TGTGCCAGTAGTTGGACTAGCGGGGGGTACGAGCAGTACTTC	CASSWTSGGYEQYF
-	TRBJ1-4	TRBV27	TRBD1	TGTGCCAGCAGGTCCCGTAAAGACGGGACAGACAATGAAAAACTGTTTTTT	CASRSRKDGTDNEKLFF
-	TRBJ2-3	TRBV15	TRBD1	TGTGCCACCAGCAGGGACAGGTACACAGATACGCAGTATTTT	CATSRDRYTDTQYF
-	TRBJ1-1	TRBV6-5	-	TGTGCCAGCAGTTGGGGCGGGGGGGGAGCTTTCTTT	CASSWGGGGAFF
-	TRBJ1-4	TRBV6-5	-	TGTGCCAGCGCCATTGAGCGGGAGGCGGGTGAAAAACTGTTTTTT	CASAIEREAGEKLFF
-	TRBJ1-3	TRBV5-6	-	TGTGCCAGCAGCTTCTACAGGCCCTTCTTATCCCAAGTCGGAAACACCATATATTTT	CASSFYRPFLSQVGNTIYF
-	TRBJ2-1	TRBV3-1/TRBV3-2	TRBD1	TGTGCCAGCAGCATCCGGAGACAGGGGTTAGGCAATGAGCAGTTCTTC	CASSIRRQGLGNEQFF
-	TRBJ2-3	TRBV6-2/TRBV6-3	TRBD2	TGTGCCAGCAGTTCCACTAGCGGGGGCGGTCCTAGGGGAGATACGCAGTATTTT	CASSSTSGGGPRGDTQYF
few	TRBJ1-6	TRBV5-1	-	TGCGCCAGCAGCTTGGCCTGGGGGGATACACCCCTCCACTTT	CASSLAWGDTPLHF
-	TRBJ2-7	TRBV2	-	TGTGCCAGCAGTCCAGCCAGGGTAGCCTACGAGCAGTACTTC	CASSPARVAYEQYF
-	TRBJ2-3	TRBV24-1	TRBD2	TGTGCCACCAGTGCGGGAGGGACAGATACGCAGTATTTT	CATSAGGTDTQYF
-	TRBJ1-5	TRBV12-5	-	TGTGCTAGTGGTTTGTCCAGCGACTTCAGGGACTTCTATAGCAATCAGCCCCAGCATTTT	CASGLSSDFRDFYSNQPQHF
-	TRBJ1-1	TRBV5-1	TRBD1	TGCGCCAGCAGCTTGGTAACCGGGACAGGGAACACTGAAGCTTTCTTT	CASSLVTGTGNTEAFF
-	TRBJ1-1	TRBV5-1	-	TGCGCCAGCAGTCAGGCCGGACGGGGGGTGAACACTGAAGCTTTCTTT	CASSQAGRGVNTEAFF